This TCR beta chain was sequenced during a study of blood T cell repertoires in COVID-19. Study-level information: Nucleic acid was either cDNA or gDNA, and it came from T cells, B-cell-depleted T cells, or PBMCs.

V gave up 1 base and J gave up 5 bases, with 11 bases separating them. CDR1 and CDR2 (germline): SEHNR, FQNEAQ (reference sequence). CDR3 size: 14 residues. Sequencing used immunoSEQ multiplex PCR; TCRdb keeps in-frame clones, though not all of them. Seen here are a few hundred thousand clones, almost 85% observed once, and the top ten hold around 7.8%. Sequenced: peripheral blood. The J gene is TRBJ2-5, the V gene TRBV7-9, with D maybe TRBD2 (5 bases). The TCR comes from a human donor in a cohort sampled during active COVID-19. The CDR3 bases are TGTGCCAGCAGCTTAGATTTATGGGAGGAGACCCAGTACTTC. Translating gives CASSLDLWEETQYF.